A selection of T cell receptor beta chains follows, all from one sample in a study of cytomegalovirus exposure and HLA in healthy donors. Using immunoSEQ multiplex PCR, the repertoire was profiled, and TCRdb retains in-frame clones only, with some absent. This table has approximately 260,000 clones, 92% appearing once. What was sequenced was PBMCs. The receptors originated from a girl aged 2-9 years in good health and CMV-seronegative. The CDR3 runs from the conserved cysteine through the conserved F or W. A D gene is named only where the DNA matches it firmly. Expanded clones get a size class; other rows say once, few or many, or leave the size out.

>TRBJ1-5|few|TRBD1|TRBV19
TGTGCCAGTAGTGGACAGGGAGGCAATCAGCCCCAGCATTTT
CASSGQGGNQPQHF
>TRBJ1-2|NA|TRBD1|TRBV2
TGTGCCAGACCTCGACAGGGCCAAACTAACTATGGCTACACCTTC
CARPRQGQTNYGYTF
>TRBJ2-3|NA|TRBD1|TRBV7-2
TGTGCCAGCAGCCCTAAGGACAGGGGACACACAGATACGCAGTATTTT
CASSPKDRGHTDTQYF
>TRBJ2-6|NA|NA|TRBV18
TGTGCCAGCTCACCACGAGGACAGTGGAGAACTTTC
CASSPRGQWRTF
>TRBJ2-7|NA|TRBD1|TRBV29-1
TGCAGCACCAGACAGGGGAGGGAGCAGTACTTC
CSTRQGREQYF
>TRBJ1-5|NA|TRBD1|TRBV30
TGTGCCTGGGGACAGGGGAGCAATCAGCCCCAGCATTTT
CAWGQGSNQPQHF
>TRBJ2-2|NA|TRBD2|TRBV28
TGTGCCAGCAGGACCCGACTAGCTATGAACACCGGGGAGCTGTTTTTT
CASRTRLAMNTGELFF
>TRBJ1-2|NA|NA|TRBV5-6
TGTGCCAGCAGCTTGGTTAGAGGAGGCTATGGCTACACCTTC
CASSLVRGGYGYTF
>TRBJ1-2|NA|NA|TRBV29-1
TGCAGCGTTGCCGGGACAAGGGGCCCTGGCTACACCTTC
CSVAGTRGPGYTF
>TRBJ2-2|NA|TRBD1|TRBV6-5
TGTGCCAGCAGTTACCCCGGACAGGGGGTTACCGGGGAGCTGTTTTTT
CASSYPGQGVTGELFF
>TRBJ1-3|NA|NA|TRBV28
TGTGCCAGCAGTTTCGAGGGTACTGGAAACACCATATATTTT
CASSFEGTGNTIYF
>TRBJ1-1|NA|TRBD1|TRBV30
TGTGCCTGGAGTCCCCAGGGACAGGTGATCCTAACCACCGAAGCTTTCTTT
CAWSPQGQVILTTEAFF
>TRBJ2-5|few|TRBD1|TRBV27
TGTGCCAGCAGTTTACCTCCCCGGACAGGCCAAGAGACCCAGTACTTC
CASSLPPRTGQETQYF
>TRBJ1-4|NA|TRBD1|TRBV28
TGTGCCAGCAGTTTGCCCGGGACAGGGGGTGAAAAACTGTTTTTT
CASSLPGTGGEKLFF
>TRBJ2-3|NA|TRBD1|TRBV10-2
TGCGCCAGCAGCCCGGGACAGGGATACACAGATACGCAGTATTTT
CASSPGQGYTDTQYF
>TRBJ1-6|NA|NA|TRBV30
TGTGCCTGGAGTACCGGGAGCACAGTGGGCTATAATTCACCCCTCCACTTT
CAWSTGSTVGYNSPLHF
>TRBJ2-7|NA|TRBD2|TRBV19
TGTGCCAGTAGTATTTCGCTAGCGGGATGGTACGAGCAGTACTTC
CASSISLAGWYEQYF
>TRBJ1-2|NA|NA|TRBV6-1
TGTGCCAGCAGTGATGCGGGGGCACGCGGCTACACCTTC
CASSDAGARGYTF
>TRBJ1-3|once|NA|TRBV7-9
TGTGCCAGCAGCTTAGTAGACAGGATTGGAAACACCATATATTTT
CASSLVDRIGNTIYF
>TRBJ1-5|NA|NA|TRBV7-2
TGTGCCAGCAGCCTAACAGGAGCCAATCAGCCCCAGCATTTT
CASSLTGANQPQHF
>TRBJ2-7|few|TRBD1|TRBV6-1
TGTGCCAGCAGTGAATACGGGACAGGGAGGTACGAGCAGTACTTC
CASSEYGTGRYEQYF
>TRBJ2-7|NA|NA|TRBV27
TGTGCCAGCAGTTTCCTGGCGGCAGCCTCCTACGAGCAGTACTTC
CASSFLAAASYEQYF
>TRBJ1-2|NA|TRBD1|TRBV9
TGTGCCAGCAGCGTGACAGGGGGCGATCCTGGCTACACCTTC
CASSVTGGDPGYTF
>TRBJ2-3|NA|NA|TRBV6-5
TGTGCCAGCAGTTCGACCCTAGGGGCGACCGATACGCAGTATTTT
CASSSTLGATDTQYF
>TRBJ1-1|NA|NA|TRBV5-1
TGCGCCAGCAGCTTGGCCGTGGACAGAAAACCGAACACTGAAGCTTTCTTT
CASSLAVDRKPNTEAFF
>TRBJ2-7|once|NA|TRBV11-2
TGTGCCAGCAGCCCGAGGGGGGGCCAAGAGCTATCCTACGAGCAGTACTTC
CASSPRGGQELSYEQYF
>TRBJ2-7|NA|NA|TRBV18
TGTGCCAGCTCACCGGGCGGGTCCTACGAGCAGTACTTC
CASSPGGSYEQYF
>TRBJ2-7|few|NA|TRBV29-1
TGCAGCGTGGAGGACGGGACCTACGAGCAGTACTTC
CSVEDGTYEQYF
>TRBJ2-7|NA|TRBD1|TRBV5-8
TGTGCCAGCAGCCGAGGACAGGGTAGGGGGGACGAGCAGTACTTC
CASSRGQGRGDEQYF
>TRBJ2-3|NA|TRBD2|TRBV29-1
TGCAGCGTTGAAGATCTACAGCGGGGAGACACAGATACGCAGTATTTT
CSVEDLQRGDTDTQYF
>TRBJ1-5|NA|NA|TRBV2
TGTGCCAGCCGTCCGCAGGCCGGCAATCAGCCCCAGCATTTT
CASRPQAGNQPQHF
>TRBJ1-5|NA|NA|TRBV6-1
TGTGCCAGCATAGGGGCACGTAATCAGCCCCAGCATTTT
CASIGARNQPQHF
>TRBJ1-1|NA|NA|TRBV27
TGTGCCAGCAGTTATTTTTCTGGACTGAGCACTGAAGCTTTCTTT
CASSYFSGLSTEAFF
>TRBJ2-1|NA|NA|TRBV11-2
TGTGCCAGCAGCTTAGGACTAGACGAGCAGTTCTTC
CASSLGLDEQFF
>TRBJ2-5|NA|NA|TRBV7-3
TGTGCCAGCAGCTTATCTAGCCGAGAGACCCAGTACTTC
CASSLSSRETQYF
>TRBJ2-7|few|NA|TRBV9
TGTGCCAGCAGCGTAGAAGGGGGTCCCTACGAGCAGTACTTC
CASSVEGGPYEQYF
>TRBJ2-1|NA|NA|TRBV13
TGTGCCAGCAGCTTAAGTCCTTCGGCGGGCCTGGCGGACAATGAGCAGTTCTTC
CASSLSPSAGLADNEQFF
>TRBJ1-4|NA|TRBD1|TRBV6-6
TGTGCCAGCAGTTACACCCTACAGGGGGCGCAGGAAAAACTGTTTTTT
CASSYTLQGAQEKLFF
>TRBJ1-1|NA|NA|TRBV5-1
TGCGCCAGCAGCTTGGTCCCTCCGGCAGGGCCGATGAACACTGAAGCTTTCTTT
CASSLVPPAGPMNTEAFF
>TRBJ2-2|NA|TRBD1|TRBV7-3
TGTGCCAGCAGCTTGGGGACAGCGAACACCGGGGAGCTGTTTTTT
CASSLGTANTGELFF